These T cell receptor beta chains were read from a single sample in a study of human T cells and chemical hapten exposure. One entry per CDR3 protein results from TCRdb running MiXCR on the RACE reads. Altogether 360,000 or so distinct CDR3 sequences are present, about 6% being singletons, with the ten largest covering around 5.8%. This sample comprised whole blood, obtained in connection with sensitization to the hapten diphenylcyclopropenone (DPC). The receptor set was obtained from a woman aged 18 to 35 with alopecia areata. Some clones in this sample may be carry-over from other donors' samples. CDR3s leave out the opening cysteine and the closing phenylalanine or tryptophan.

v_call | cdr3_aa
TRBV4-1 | ASGIAGANTGELF
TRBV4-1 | ASSLRSSAPYEQY
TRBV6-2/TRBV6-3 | ASSFLTALASTDTQY
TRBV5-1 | ASSREEGNSPLH
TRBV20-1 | SARPGPGTAGAKNIQY
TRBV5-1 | ASSLDTTEAF
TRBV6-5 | ASMGDRLRINGYT
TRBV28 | ASSLLGSGNYEQY
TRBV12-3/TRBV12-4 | ATPVDGVGADRGANTEAF
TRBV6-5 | ATSRNPGSNYGYT
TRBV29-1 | SVSTGMAWERY
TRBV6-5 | ASSTGQGAGPQH
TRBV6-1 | ASRVEVHSSYEQY